Each of the 27 T cell receptor beta chains below was sequenced from the same sample in a study of graft-versus-host responses after intestinal transplantation. These receptors have no identified antigens. TCRdb's table, derived via immunoSEQ multiplex PCR, lists solely in-frame clones and lacks some. Of about 39,000 clones listed, nearly 95% are singletons. This specimen consisted of unstimulated CD8+ T cells sorted from spleen or lymph node cells, obtained before transplant. The receptors stem from a human donor who was the organ donor for an intestinal transplant.

The chain uses TRBV27 and TRBJ1-1; perhaps TRBD1 as D (5 bases). There are 14 residues in the CDR3. The V end was cut by 2 bases, the J end by 1 base, with 8 bases between. The germline gives CDR1 MNHEY, CDR2 SMNVEV (reference sequence). CDR3 DNA: TGTGCCAGCAGTTTAGGCACAGGGAACACTGAAGCTTTCTTT. As protein: CASSLGTGNTEAFF.

The V call is TRBV7-9, the J call TRBJ2-1; 8 bases agree with TRBD1. CDR3 length equals 13 residues. V lost 5 bases to trimming and J lost 10 bases; unmatched junction nucleotides: 7. Germline values: CDR1 SEHNR, CDR2 FQNEAQ (reference sequence). The CDR3 spells CASSAGQGREQFF. CDR3 coding DNA: TGTGCCAGCAGCGCCGGACAGGGAAGAGAGCAGTTCTTC.

The rearrangement uses TRBV6-6 and TRBJ1-5, with D possibly matching TRBD1 (5 bases). CDR1 and CDR2 (germline): MNHNY, SVGAGI (reference sequence). The length of the CDR3 is 15 residues. V lost 5 bases and J 1 base, leaving 12 bases between the germline ends. The CDR3: CASSPGPPSNQPQHF. CDR3 coding DNA: TGTGCCAGCAGTCCGGGACCGCCGAGCAATCAGCCCCAGCATTTT.

The V gene is TRBV5-6, the J gene TRBJ2-7, with TRBD1 matching 8 bases. After removal of 0 bases from V and 2 bases from J, the junction contained 1 base not matched to a gene. The length of the CDR3 is 14 residues. Germline V gene data show CDR1 as SGHDT and CDR2 as YYEEEE. The DNA of the CDR3 is TGTGCCAGCAGCTTGGGGGACAGGCCCTACGAGCAGTACTTC. This codes for CASSLGDRPYEQYF.

The V call is TRBV27, the J call TRBJ2-4; perhaps TRBD2 as D (6 bases). In germline, CDR1 is MNHEY, CDR2 SMNVEV (reference sequence). The length of the CDR3 is 15 residues. V was clipped by 3 bases and J by 3 bases, with 12 bases between them. The CDR3 nucleotides read TGTGCCAGCAGTTTTGGGGGGTTAGTCAAAAACATTCAGTACTTC. As protein: CASSFGGLVKNIQYF.

J is TRBJ1-1 and V is TRBV11-2, with no clear D. The germline V gene has CDR1 SGHAT and CDR2 FQNNGV. V was shortened by 0 bases and J by 0 bases, with 8 bases between the two germline ends. CDR3 length: 15 residues. Here the CDR3 DNA reads TGTGCCAGCAGCTTAGATGGAGGGCTGAACACTGAAGCTTTCTTT. Translating gives CASSLDGGLNTEAFF.

In this sample, this clone turned up a few times. J is TRBJ2-5 and V is TRBV5-3, with a tentative D call TRBD2 (8 bases). TRBV5-3 is known as an ORF, though its function is uncertain. The CDR3 has 15 residues. With 8 bases removed from V and 1 base from J, the gap between germline ends came to 18 bases. This CDR3 is CASSPGGGFQETQYF. DNA for the CDR3: TGTGCCAGCAGCCCGGGAGGGGGCTTCCAAGAGACCCAGTACTTC.

The V and J genes are TRBV28 and TRBJ2-1; D gene ambiguous. This CDR3 spans 15 amino acids. Trimming shortened V by 2 bases and J by 2 bases, and 10 bases separated the two germline ends. Germline loops: CDR1 MDHEN, CDR2 SYDVKM. The CDR3 loop reads CASSLTLQTYNEQFF. CDR3 nucleotides: TGTGCCAGCAGTTTAACTCTTCAGACCTACAATGAGCAGTTCTTC.

Worth noting for this clone: Germline is not matched at one junction end, which may reflect a read error. The same CDR3 can be traced to other DNA sequences in this sample. V usage is TRBV27 and J usage is TRBJ2-1; D tentatively reads TRBD1 or TRBD2 (5 bases each). Looked up from germline, CDR1 is MNHEY and CDR2 is SMNVEV (reference sequence). The CDR3 contains 15 residues. The CDR3 bases are TGTGCCAGCAGCTTATCGGGACCTCGACGGAATGAGCAGTTCTTC. Translated, it gives CASSLSGPRRNEQFF.

This clone was seen a single time. The genes are TRBV28 and TRBJ2-1; a possible D gene is TRBD2 (6 bases). CDR1 is MDHEN, CDR2 SYDVKM, per germline. The CDR3 has 14 amino acids. Trimming removed 8 bases at V and 5 bases at J, with 16 bases between. CDR3 sequence reads: CASGALAENNEQFF. DNA for the CDR3: TGTGCCAGCGGCGCCTTAGCGGAGAACAATGAGCAGTTCTTC.

The chain uses TRBV6-1 and TRBJ1-1; D unresolved. V gave up 4 bases and J gave up 2 bases, with 14 bases separating them. The CDR3 covers 15 residues. Germline V gene sequence: CDR1 MNHNS, CDR2 SASEGT. This CDR3 reads CASSVYTLQNTEAFF. The CDR3 DNA reads as TGTGCCAGCAGTGTTTACACTTTACAAAACACTGAAGCTTTCTTT.

The chain carries TRBV28 and TRBJ2-4; TRBD1 agrees at 8 bases. This CDR3 is 16 amino acids long. The germline V gene has CDR1 MDHEN and CDR2 SYDVKM. The junction had 6 bases not matched to a gene; V was cut back by 4 bases and J by 1 base. The CDR3 is CASSSGQGRAKNIQYF. The CDR3 DNA is TGTGCCAGCAGTTCCGGACAGGGTCGGGCCAAAAACATTCAGTACTTC.

The chain links TRBV7-9 to TRBJ2-7; TRBD2 is a possible D gene (5 bases). The CDR3 consists of 14 residues. Trimming removed 4 bases at V and 4 bases at J, with 14 bases between. Germline-derived CDR1 and CDR2 are SEHNR and FQNEAQ (reference sequence). In nucleotides, the CDR3 is TGTGCCAGCAGCTCGGGCGGGCTTCATTACGAGCAGTACTTC. Translation gives CASSSGGLHYEQYF.

The chain is built from TRBV11-3 and TRBJ2-5; 8 bases map to TRBD2. CDR3 size: 15 residues. The ends lost 1 base at V and 3 bases at J; junction bases unmatched: 4. Germline-derived CDR1 and CDR2 are SGHNT and YENEEA. The CDR3 DNA sequence: TGTGCCAGCAGCTTAGGTGATAGCGGGAAAGAGACCCAGTACTTC. Its translation is CASSLGDSGKETQYF.

This clone was seen only a few times. The DNA is omitted, as the CDR3 cannot be located on it reliably, and the CDR3 follows TCRdb's listing. This sequence joins TRBV7-4 and TRBJ2-7. A total of 14 residues make up the CDR3, ends included. Germline-derived CDR1 and CDR2 are SGHVT and SQSDAQ. The CDR3 sequence: CASTGYPCSYEQYF.

The chain is built from TRBV28 and TRBJ2-7; possible D gene TRBD1, 6 bases. The CDR3 has 17 amino acids. V dropped 5 bases and J dropped 0 bases, with 20 bases sitting between them. Germline V gives CDR1 MDHEN, CDR2 SYDVKM. The CDR3 DNA follows: TGTGCCAGCAGTCCTACCAGGGGCTACATGAGCTCCTACGAGCAGTACTTC. This sequence encodes CASSPTRGYMSSYEQYF. Full variable domain (missing parts from reference TRBV28 and TRBJ2-7): DVKVTQSSRYLVKRTGEKVFLECVQDMDHENMFWYRQDPGLGLRLIYFSYDVKMKEKGDIPEGYSVSREKKERFSLILESASTNQTSMYLCASSPTRGYMSSYEQYFGPGTRLTVT.

This clone has a single count. The CDR3 loop reads CASSLSGTEAFF. The CDR3 coding sequence is TGTGCCAGCAGCTTATCTGGGACTGAAGCTTTCTTT. The chain links TRBV7-2 to TRBJ1-1, with D hard to call. From germline, CDR1 is SGHTA and CDR2 FQGNSA. Between the trimmed V and J ends, which lost 2 bases and 5 bases, there was a span of 6 bases. CDR3 length equals 12 residues.

In nucleotides, the CDR3 is TGTGCCACCAGCAGAGGGGCAGGGCTCCAAGAGACCCAGTACTTC. Protein product: CATSRGAGLQETQYF. The rearrangement joins TRBV15 to TRBJ2-5; perhaps TRBD1 as D (5 bases). From germline, CDR1 is LNHNV and CDR2 YYDKDF (reference sequence). V was cut by 1 base and J by 1 base, with 10 bases left in between. The length of the CDR3 is 15 residues.

The chain employs TRBV28 and TRBJ2-7; tentatively, D is TRBD1 or TRBD2 (5 bases each). V shed 5 bases and J shed 3 bases, with 17 bases lying between them. The CDR3 extends over 15 amino acids. Germline V gene sequence: CDR1 MDHEN, CDR2 SYDVKM. The CDR3 sequence is CASSLRLRGFYEQYF. The CDR3 nucleotides read TGTGCCAGCAGTCTCAGACTAAGGGGCTTCTACGAGCAGTACTTC.

The chain is built from TRBV6-5 and TRBJ1-6; D remains ambiguous. This CDR3 comprises 13 residues. V lost 2 bases and J lost 13, with 12 bases in between. Per germline, CDR1 MNHEY and CDR2 SVGAGI. CDR3 region: CASSYGYASPLHF. CDR3 DNA sequence: TGTGCCAGCAGTTACGGGTATGCTAGTCCCCTCCACTTT.

V gene TRBV4-3 combines with J gene TRBJ2-1, with TRBD2 identical over 7 bases. J gave up 8 bases and V 0 bases, and 16 bases lay outside the gene matches. This CDR3 comprises 18 residues. CDR1 and CDR2 from the germline V gene are LGHNA and YSLEER. The CDR3 is CASSQDGGEGPPFDEQFF. DNA for the CDR3: TGCGCCAGCAGCCAAGATGGGGGGGAGGGCCCCCCTTTCGATGAGCAGTTCTTC.

J is TRBJ2-7 and V is TRBV14, with TRBD2 identical over 10 bases. The CDR3 has 15 amino acids. Germline CDR1 is SGHDN and CDR2 is FVKESK. Trimming took 0 bases from V and 2 from J; bases not matched to a gene: 1. CDR3 sequence reads: CASSQEGLAPYEQYF. In nucleotides, the CDR3 is TGTGCCAGCAGCCAAGAGGGACTAGCGCCCTACGAGCAGTACTTC.

The CDR3 coding sequence is TGTGCCAGCAGTTTACAGGGGGCCTACGAGCAGTACTTC. It yields the protein CASSLQGAYEQYF. The rearrangement joins TRBV27 to TRBJ2-7; TRBD1 matches at 7 bases. J was trimmed by 2 bases and V by 2 bases; bases with no gene match: 0. CDR3 length equals 13 residues. Germline lookup yields CDR1 MNHEY and CDR2 SMNVEV (reference sequence).

The chain is built from TRBV2 and TRBJ2-6; 8 bases align to TRBD1. The CDR3 contains 18 residues. Germline V gene sequence: CDR1 SNHLY, CDR2 FYNNEI. The ends lost 3 bases at V and 0 bases at J; junction bases unmatched: 7. The CDR3 DNA sequence: TGTGCCAGCAGTGATAGGACAGGGAGTACCTCTGGGGCCAACGTCCTGACTTTC. This codes for CASSDRTGSTSGANVLTF.

The chain is built from TRBV27 and TRBJ2-1; D remains unclear. Per the germline V gene, CDR1 is MNHEY and CDR2 is SMNVEV (reference sequence). The ends were cut back, 2 bases at V and 4 bases at J, with 12 bases in the middle. This CDR3 region has 15 residues. DNA for the CDR3: TGTGCCAGCAGTTTAGACGAGAGTCCTTACAATGAGCAGTTCTTC. This gives the protein CASSLDESPYNEQFF.

J is TRBJ2-7 and V is TRBV27, with TRBD1 matching 10 bases. In germline, CDR1 is MNHEY, CDR2 SMNVEV (reference sequence). This CDR3 contains 15 residues. V gave up 7 bases and J gave up 2 bases; unmatched junction bases: 8. CDR3 region: CASNPTGGIPYEQYF. The CDR3 nucleotides are TGTGCCAGCAACCCGACAGGGGGCATCCCCTACGAGCAGTACTTC.

The chain uses TRBV29-1 and TRBJ1-2, with unresolved D. V was pared by 6 bases and J by 8 bases, with 13 bases between. From germline, CDR1 is SQVTM and CDR2 ANQGSEA. This CDR3 is built from 11 residues. CDR3 in DNA: TGCAGCGTCTCTTTTGTTTTGGGCTACACCTTC. It is translated as CSVSFVLGYTF.